The next 10 T cell receptor beta chains were all read from a single sample in a study of T cells in Graves' hyperthyroidism and ophthalmopathy. From RNA transcripts, TCR beta CDR3 regions were amplified. First-round RT-PCR targeting the TCR CDR3 was performed with the HTBI primer set. TCRdb fed the multiplex PCR reads into MiXCR, producing one record per CDR3 protein. Found here are about 350,000 distinct CDR3 sequences, approximately 15% of them singletons; the top ten hold under 30%. The sequenced sample was blood. The receptor set was obtained from a woman aged 25 to 39 with Graves' hyperthyroidism.

The chain combines TRBV4-3 with TRBJ2-1, with 7 bases lining up with TRBD2. With V trimmed by 0 bases and J by 3 bases, 2 bases remained unmatched. CDR3 size: 15 residues. Per the germline V gene, CDR1 is LGHNA and CDR2 is YSLEER. The CDR3 coding sequence is TGCGCCAGCAGCCAAGATCGGACTAGCTACAATGAGCAGTTCTTC. Translating it yields CASSQDRTSYNEQFF.

This clonotype was seen a handful of times. The V call is TRBV3-1, the J call TRBJ2-3; D not resolved. Per germline, CDR1 LGHDT and CDR2 YNNKEL (reference sequence). V shed 5 bases and J shed 5 bases, with 14 bases lying between them. The CDR3 extends over 14 amino acids. The CDR3 region has the DNA TGTGCCAGCAGCGTGGGCGTATTTGGAGATACGCAGTATTTT. It is translated as CASSVGVFGDTQYF.

This clonotype has at least ten counts. This chain links TRBV6-5 with TRBJ1-5, with D uncertain. This CDR3 is built from 16 residues. Germline V gene data show CDR1 as MNHEY and CDR2 as SVGAGI. Trimming left V 0 bases short and J 2 bases short, with 11 bases between. CDR3: CASSYSAGTGNQPQHF. DNA for the CDR3: TGTGCCAGCAGTTACTCGGCCGGAACTGGCAATCAGCCCCAGCATTTT.

This clonotype was found many times. Here the CDR3 DNA reads TGTGCCAGCAGTGGGGACACTGGGGCCAACGTCCTGACTTTC. This gives the protein CASSGDTGANVLTF. The rearrangement links TRBV27 to TRBJ2-6; TRBD1 is a possible D gene (6 bases). This CDR3 is 14 amino acids long. The ends were cut back, 5 bases at V and 2 bases at J, with 7 bases in the middle. Per germline, CDR1 MNHEY and CDR2 SMNVEV (reference sequence).

This clonotype was recorded a few times. The chain recombines TRBV3-1 with TRBJ2-4, with D perhaps matching TRBD1 (5 bases). The CDR3 spans 17 residues. Per germline, CDR1 LGHDT and CDR2 YNNKEL (reference sequence). V was trimmed by 1 base and J by 0 bases, leaving 13 bases between them. The CDR3, as DNA: TGTGCCAGCAGCCAAGTAAAAGGGGTCTTAGCCAAAAACATTCAGTACTTC. Translating gives CASSQVKGVLAKNIQYF.

In this sample, this clonotype turned up many times. V and J are TRBV12-3 or TRBV12-4 and TRBJ2-7; 9 positions match TRBD1. Trimming cost V 2 bases and J 5 bases; bases outside gene matches: 7. The CDR3 sequence is 15 residues long. The CDR3: CASSLLGQGGNEQYF. The CDR3 DNA follows: TGTGCCAGCAGTTTATTGGGACAGGGTGGGAACGAGCAGTACTTC.

The rearrangement links TRBV20-1 to TRBJ2-1; the match to TRBD2 covers 12 bases. Per the germline V gene, CDR1 is DFQATT and CDR2 is SNEGSKA (reference sequence). The CDR3 consists of 16 residues. J was trimmed by 9 bases and V by 6 bases; bases with no gene match: 15. DNA for the CDR3: TGCAGTGCCTCCGTCCAACTAGCGGGAGGCCGAGCTGAGCAGTTCTTC. Its translation: CSASVQLAGGRAEQFF.

A few counts support this clonotype. The chain employs TRBV11-2 and TRBJ2-1; D tentatively reads TRBD1 or TRBD2 (5 bases each). The germline gives CDR1 SGHAT, CDR2 FQNNGV. This CDR3 is 15 amino acids long. The ends were cut back, 10 bases at V and 6 bases at J, with 22 bases in the middle. The DNA of the CDR3 is TGTGCCAACAGACAACCGGGACGGGTGCTCAATGAGCAGTTCTTC. This sequence encodes CANRQPGRVLNEQFF.

This clonotype has a count of ten or more. The chain uses TRBV7-8 and TRBJ1-6; 8 bases line up with TRBD1. The V gene end was trimmed by 3 bases and the J gene end by 9 bases; junction bases not matched to a gene: 13. This CDR3 spans 17 amino acids. In germline, CDR1 is SGHVS, CDR2 FQNEAQ. As DNA, the CDR3 is TGTGCCAGCAGCTTGGCCAGGGCCCAAACAGGGGGTTCACCCCTCCACTTT. Protein product: CASSLARAQTGGSPLHF.

This clonotype appeared many times. The V and J genes are TRBV19 and TRBJ2-2; either TRBD1 or TRBD2 may supply D (5 bases each). The CDR3 has 14 amino acids. V lost 3 bases to trimming and J lost 4 bases, with 9 bases between them. Germline V gene data show CDR1 as LNHDA and CDR2 as SQIVND (reference sequence). The CDR3 DNA is TGTGCCAGTAGTATTGGTGGGGGCACCGGGGAGCTGTTTTTT. As protein: CASSIGGGTGELFF.